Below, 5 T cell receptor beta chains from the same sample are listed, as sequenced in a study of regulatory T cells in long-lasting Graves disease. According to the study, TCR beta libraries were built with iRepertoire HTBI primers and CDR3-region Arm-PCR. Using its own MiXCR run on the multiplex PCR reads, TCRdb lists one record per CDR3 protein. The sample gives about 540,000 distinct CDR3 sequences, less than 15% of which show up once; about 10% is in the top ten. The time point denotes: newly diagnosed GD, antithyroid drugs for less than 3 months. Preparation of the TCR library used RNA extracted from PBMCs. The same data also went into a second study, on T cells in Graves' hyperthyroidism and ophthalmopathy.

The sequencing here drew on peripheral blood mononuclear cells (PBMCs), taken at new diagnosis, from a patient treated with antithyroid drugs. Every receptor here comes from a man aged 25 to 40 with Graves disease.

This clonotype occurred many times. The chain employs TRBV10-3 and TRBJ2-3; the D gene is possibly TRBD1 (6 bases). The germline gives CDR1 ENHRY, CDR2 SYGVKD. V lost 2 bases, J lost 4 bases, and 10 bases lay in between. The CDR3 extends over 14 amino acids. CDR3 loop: CAISEIQGPDTQYF. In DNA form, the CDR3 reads TGTGCCATCAGTGAGATACAGGGTCCAGATACGCAGTATTTT.

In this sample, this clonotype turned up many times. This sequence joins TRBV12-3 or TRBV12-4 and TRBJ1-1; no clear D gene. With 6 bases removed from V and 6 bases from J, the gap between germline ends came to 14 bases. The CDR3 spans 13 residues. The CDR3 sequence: CASSRLSGSEAFF. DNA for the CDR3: TGTGCCAGCAGCCGCTTGTCCGGGTCTGAAGCTTTCTTT.

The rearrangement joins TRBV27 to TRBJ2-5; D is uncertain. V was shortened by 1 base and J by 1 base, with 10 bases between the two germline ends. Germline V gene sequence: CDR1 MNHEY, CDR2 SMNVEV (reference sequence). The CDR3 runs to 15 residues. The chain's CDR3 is CASSLLKQPQETQYF. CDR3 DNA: TGTGCCAGCAGTTTATTAAAACAGCCCCAAGAGACCCAGTACTTC.

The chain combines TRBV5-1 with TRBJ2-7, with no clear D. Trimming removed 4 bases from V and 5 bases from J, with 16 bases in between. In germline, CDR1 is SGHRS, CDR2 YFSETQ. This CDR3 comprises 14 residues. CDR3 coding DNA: TGCGCCAGCAGCCCCGTGTCAATTAGGGACGAGCAGTACTTC. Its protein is CASSPVSIRDEQYF.

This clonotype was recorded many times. The CDR3 DNA is TGCAGTGCTAGAGCTCCCGTCCTGGACAGACAGAACACTGAAGCTTTCTTT. Amino acids: CSARAPVLDRQNTEAFF. The chain links TRBV20-1 to TRBJ1-1; perhaps TRBD1 as D (6 bases). The CDR3 totals 17 residues. The germline V gene has CDR1 DFQATT and CDR2 SNEGSKA (reference sequence). Trimming took off 1 base at V and 1 base at J, with 19 bases between the two ends.